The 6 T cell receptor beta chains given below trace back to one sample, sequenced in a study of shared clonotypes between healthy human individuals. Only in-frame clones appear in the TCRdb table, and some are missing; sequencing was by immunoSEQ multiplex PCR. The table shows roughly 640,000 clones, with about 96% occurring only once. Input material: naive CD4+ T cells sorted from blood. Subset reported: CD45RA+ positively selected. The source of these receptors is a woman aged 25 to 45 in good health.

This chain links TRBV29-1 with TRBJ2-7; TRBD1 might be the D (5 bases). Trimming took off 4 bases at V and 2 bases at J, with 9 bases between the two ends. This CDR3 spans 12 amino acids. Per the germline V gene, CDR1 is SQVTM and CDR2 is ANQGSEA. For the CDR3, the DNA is TGCAGCGTTGCGGCGGACACCTACGAGCAGTACTTC. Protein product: CSVAADTYEQYF.

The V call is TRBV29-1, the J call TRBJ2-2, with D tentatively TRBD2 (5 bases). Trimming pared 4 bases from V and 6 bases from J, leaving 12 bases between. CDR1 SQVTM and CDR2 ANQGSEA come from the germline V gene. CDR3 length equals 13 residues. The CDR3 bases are TGCAGCGTTGTAAAAGCGGCTGCCGGGGAGCTGTTTTTT. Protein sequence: CSVVKAAAGELFF.

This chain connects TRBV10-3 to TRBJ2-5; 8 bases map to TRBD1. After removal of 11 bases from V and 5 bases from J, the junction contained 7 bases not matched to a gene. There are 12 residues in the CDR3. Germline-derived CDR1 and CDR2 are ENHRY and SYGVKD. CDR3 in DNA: TGTGCCTCACAGGACAGGGCCGAGACCCAGTACTTC. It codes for CASQDRAETQYF.

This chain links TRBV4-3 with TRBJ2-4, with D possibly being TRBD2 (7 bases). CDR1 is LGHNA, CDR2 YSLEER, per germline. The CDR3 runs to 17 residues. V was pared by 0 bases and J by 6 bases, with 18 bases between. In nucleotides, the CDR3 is TGCGCCAGCAGCCAAGAATTGGCTCGGGGGGCCCGAAACATTCAGTACTTC. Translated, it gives CASSQELARGARNIQYF.

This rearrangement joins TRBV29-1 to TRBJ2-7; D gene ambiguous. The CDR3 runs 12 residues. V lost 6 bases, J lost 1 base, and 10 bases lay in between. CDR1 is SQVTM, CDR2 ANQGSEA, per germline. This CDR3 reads CSVLDLSYEQYF. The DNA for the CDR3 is TGCAGCGTCCTGGACCTATCCTACGAGCAGTACTTC.

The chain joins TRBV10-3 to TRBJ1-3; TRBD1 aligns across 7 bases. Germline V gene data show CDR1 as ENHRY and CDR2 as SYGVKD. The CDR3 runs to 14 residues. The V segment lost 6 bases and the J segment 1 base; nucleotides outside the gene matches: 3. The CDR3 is CAISHRGSGNTIYF. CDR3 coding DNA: TGTGCCATCAGCCACAGGGGTTCTGGAAACACCATATATTTT.